Listed below are T cell receptor beta chains from one sample, sequenced in a study of OX40 agonist ivuxolimab in advanced cancers. Profiling relied on immunoSEQ multiplex PCR, and the TCRdb table lists in-frame clones only, not all of them. The data contain approximately 89,000 clones, 91% of them seen just once; the ten biggest clones take up 2.3%. The input for sequencing was CD4+ or CD8+ T cells sorted from blood, taken in a trial of the OX40 agonist ivuxolimab. These receptors came from an adult with an advanced solid tumor such as melanoma, head and neck, liver or kidney cancer. Each CDR3 is given with its conserved first and last residue. The order of the fields is CDR3 DNA, CDR3 protein, V gene, clone size, J gene, D gene. D genes are given only for firm matches. Clone size, where shown, is once, few, many, or a class for clones that have expanded.

TGTGCCAGCAGCTGGGCGGGACAGCGGAGCGAGCAGTACTTC CASSWAGQRSEQYF TRBV7-9 NA TRBJ2-7 NA
TGTGCCAGCAGCTCGCAGGGTCGCTATGGCTACACCTTC CASSSQGRYGYTF TRBV7-9 NA TRBJ1-2 NA
TGTGCCAGTAAGGGGACAGGGATATATGCAACTAATGAAAAACTGTTTTTT CASKGTGIYATNEKLFF TRBV19 NA TRBJ1-4 TRBD1
TGTGCCAGCAGCGTGGGGGGGCTGGGTGAAGCTTTCTTT CASSVGGLGEAFF TRBV9 NA TRBJ1-1 NA
TGTGCCAGCAGTCCCGACCCGGCTCCCTCTGGAAACACCATATATTTT CASSPDPAPSGNTIYF TRBV7-2 NA TRBJ1-3 NA
TGCGCCAGCAGCTTGAGACTAGCCGGAGATACGCAGTATTTT CASSLRLAGDTQYF TRBV5-1 NA TRBJ2-3 TRBD2
TGCGCCAGCAGCCTGCAAGAGACCCAGTACTTC CASSLQETQYF TRBV5-1 NA TRBJ2-5 NA
TGTGCCAGCAGCCAGCAGGGTGATCAGCCCCAGCATTTT CASSQQGDQPQHF TRBV7-9 NA TRBJ1-5 NA
TGTGCCAGTAGTCTGGCAGAAGGATTAATGAACGCTGAAGCTTTCTTT CASSLAEGLMNAEAFF TRBV19 once TRBJ1-1 NA
TGTGCCAGCAGCAAGACCGGGACTACCTCAGTAAATACGCAGTATTTT CASSKTGTTSVNTQYF TRBV5-6 NA TRBJ2-3 TRBD2
TGTGCCAGCAGCTTAACAGGCTTTCTCGGAGATTTT CASSLTGFLGDF TRBV7-2 NA TRBJ1-3 NA
TGTGCCAGCAGTGTGGCGGTAAACACCGGGGAGCTGTTTTTT CASSVAVNTGELFF TRBV2 NA TRBJ2-2 NA
TGTGCCATCAGTCCCCAGCGACAGGGGGCGCTGGGCCGGTACTTC CAISPQRQGALGRYF TRBV10-3 once TRBJ2-7 TRBD1
TGTGCCAGCAGCCGGCTCGGAGCGAACACTGAAGCTTTCTTT CASSRLGANTEAFF TRBV7-3 NA TRBJ1-1 NA
TGCGCCAGCAGCACGGGAGCGGGACAGTGGGAGACCCAGTACTTC CASSTGAGQWETQYF TRBV5-1 NA TRBJ2-5 NA
TGTGCCAGCAGTAAACAGGGGGCGTCTAGCAATCAGCCCCAGCATTTT CASSKQGASSNQPQHF TRBV2 NA TRBJ1-5 TRBD1
TGTGCCAGTAAAGCGGGAGGGAACACAGATACGCAGTATTTT CASKAGGNTDTQYF TRBV18 NA TRBJ2-3 TRBD2
TGTGCCAGCAGCGCAAGCGGGGTCGGCCCTGATACGCAGTATTTT CASSASGVGPDTQYF TRBV9 NA TRBJ2-3 TRBD2
TGTGCCAGCAGCTTACGGCGGCACTCCTACGAGCAGTACTTC CASSLRRHSYEQYF TRBV7-9 NA TRBJ2-7 NA
TGTGCCAGCAGCGGCTTAAGCGGGAGTTCGGGAGATACGCAGTATTTT CASSGLSGSSGDTQYF TRBV5-6 NA TRBJ2-3 TRBD2
TGCGCCAGCAGCTTGACTAGCGGGGGTAGCACAGATACGCAGTATTTT CASSLTSGGSTDTQYF TRBV5-1 NA TRBJ2-3 TRBD2
TGTGCCAGTAGCCCCGGGTCCCACACCGGGGAGCTGTTTTTT CASSPGSHTGELFF TRBV19 NA TRBJ2-2 NA
TGTGCCAGCAGTTTCTCCCCCAACTACGAGCAGTACTTC CASSFSPNYEQYF TRBV28 NA TRBJ2-7 NA
TGTGCCACCGGGACCCCCGGGGGTGAGACCCAGTACTTC CATGTPGGETQYF TRBV7-8 NA TRBJ2-5 NA
TGTGCCAGCAGTCCTTCCGGGGGTGAGCAGTTCTTC CASSPSGGEQFF TRBV6-6 NA TRBJ2-1 NA
TGTGCCAGCAGATTCGAGCGGGGCGGGACCTACGAGCAGTACTTC CASRFERGGTYEQYF TRBV6-5 NA TRBJ2-7 TRBD2
TGTGCCAGGGGGGACATGAGGGGCTACACCTTC CARGDMRGYTF TRBV21-1 NA TRBJ1-2 NA
TGCGCCAGCAGCTTGAACCGGGACAGGGTATTTGGTAATTCACCCCTCCACTTT CASSLNRDRVFGNSPLHF TRBV5-1 NA TRBJ1-6 TRBD1